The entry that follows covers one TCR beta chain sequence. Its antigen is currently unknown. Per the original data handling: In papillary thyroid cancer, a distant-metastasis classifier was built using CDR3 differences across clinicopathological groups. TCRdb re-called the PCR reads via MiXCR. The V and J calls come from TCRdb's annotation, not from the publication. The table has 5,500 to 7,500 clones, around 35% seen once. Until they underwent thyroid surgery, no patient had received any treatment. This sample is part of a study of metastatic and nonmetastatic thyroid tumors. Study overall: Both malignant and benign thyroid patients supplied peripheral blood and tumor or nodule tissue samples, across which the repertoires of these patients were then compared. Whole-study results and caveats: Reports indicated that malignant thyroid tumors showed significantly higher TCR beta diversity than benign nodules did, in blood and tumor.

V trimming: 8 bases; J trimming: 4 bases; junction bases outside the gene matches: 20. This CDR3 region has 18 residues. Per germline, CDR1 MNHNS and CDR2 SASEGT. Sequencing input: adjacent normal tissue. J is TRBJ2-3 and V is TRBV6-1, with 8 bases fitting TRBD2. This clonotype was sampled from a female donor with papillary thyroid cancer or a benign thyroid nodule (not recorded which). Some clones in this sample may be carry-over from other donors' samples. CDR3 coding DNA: TGTGCCAGCTCTAGCCCCTCAGCCTCTAGCGGGCCCCCAGATACGCAGTATTTT. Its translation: CASSSPSASSGPPDTQYF.